A selection of T cell receptor beta chains follows, all from one sample in a study of T-cell memory formation after mild COVID-19. TCRdb re-analysed the 5' RACE reads in MiXCR, keeping a single row per CDR3 protein. The sample yields around 430,000 distinct CDR3 sequences, about a sixth seen once. Sequencing was done on a sample of PBMCs or a T cell subset sorted from them (not recorded which). The receptors come from a man aged 18 to 29 who had mild COVID-19 (a few samples of this study predate the infection). Cell type and time point are not known. The CDR3 runs from the conserved cysteine through the conserved F or W. A D gene is named only where the DNA matches it firmly. Part of the rows lack a size; the others show once, few, many or a class for expanded clones.

.,TRBV6-2/TRBV6-3,once,TRBJ1-5,CASSSTDGYNQPQHF,TGTGCCAGCAGTTCAACCGACGGATACAATCAGCCCCAGCATTTT
.,TRBV28,.,TRBJ2-3,CASSFPGPKITDTQYF,TGTGCCAGCAGTTTCCCGGGACCGAAGATCACAGATACGCAGTATTTT
.,TRBV3-2,.,TRBJ1-1,CASSHFFQAFF,TGTGCCAGCAGCCACTTTTTTCAGGCTTTCTTT
.,TRBV9,.,TRBJ1-2,CASSVTRESNYGYTF,TGTGCCAGCAGCGTAACCCGCGAGTCGAACTATGGCTACACCTTC
.,TRBV15,few,TRBJ2-3,CATSVGPRVPDTQYF,TGTGCCACCAGCGTGGGTCCTAGGGTCCCAGATACGCAGTATTTT
TRBD2,TRBV14,.,TRBJ2-3,CASSSWTSGGATDTQYF,TGTGCCAGCAGCTCTTGGACTAGCGGGGGGGCCACAGATACGCAGTATTTT
.,TRBV5-1,.,TRBJ2-3,CASSLIQVQDTQYF,TGCGCCAGCAGCTTAATACAGGTTCAAGATACGCAGTATTTT
TRBD1,TRBV19,.,TRBJ2-2,CASSRTGGVGTGELFF,TGTGCCAGTAGTAGAACAGGGGGAGTAGGCACCGGGGAGCTGTTTTTT
TRBD2,TRBV12-3/TRBV12-4,.,TRBJ2-5,CASHGTGGETQYF,TGTGCCAGCCATGGAACGGGGGGAGAGACCCAGTACTTC
.,TRBV2,few,TRBJ2-3,CASSDPGGTDTQYF,TGTGCCAGCAGTGACCCCGGTGGCACAGATACGCAGTATTTT
TRBD1,TRBV5-1,few,TRBJ2-5,CASSLGGQGRSTQYF,TGCGCCAGCAGCTTGGGAGGACAGGGTAGATCCACCCAGTACTTC
TRBD2,TRBV12-3/TRBV12-4,few,TRBJ2-1,CASSLETSGGNEQFF,TGTGCCAGCAGTCTCGAGACTAGCGGGGGCAATGAGCAGTTCTTC
.,TRBV29-1,many,TRBJ2-5,CSVEGYRPGETQYF,TGCAGCGTTGAAGGGTACAGGCCGGGTGAGACCCAGTACTTC
TRBD1,TRBV7-9,few,TRBJ2-5,CASSRTGLGQETQYF,TGTGCCAGCAGCCGGACAGGGTTGGGGCAAGAGACCCAGTACTTC
.,TRBV24-1,.,TRBJ2-3,CATARASITDTQYF,TGTGCCACCGCGAGGGCATCTATCACAGATACGCAGTATTTT
.,TRBV6-6,.,TRBJ2-6,CASSTQGTGANVLTF,TGTGCCAGCAGTACACAGGGAACTGGGGCCAACGTCCTGACTTTC
.,TRBV6-5,few,TRBJ1-5,CASSLDENYQPQHF,TGTGCCAGCAGTTTGGACGAAAATTATCAGCCCCAGCATTTT
TRBD1,TRBV6-2/TRBV6-3,.,TRBJ1-1,CASSYLTGGYTEAFF,TGTGCCAGCAGTTACCTGACAGGGGGGTACACTGAAGCTTTCTTT
.,TRBV25-1,few,TRBJ2-2,CASSGGATTNTGELFF,TGTGCCAGCAGTGGGGGGGCCACAACGAACACCGGGGAGCTGTTTTTT
.,TRBV4-2,few,TRBJ1-4,CASSQDRANGYEKLFF,TGTGCCAGCAGCCAAGATCGGGCCAATGGCTATGAAAAACTGTTTTTT
TRBD1,TRBV24-1,.,TRBJ2-2,CATSEMDRDTGELFF,TGTGCCACCAGTGAGATGGACAGGGACACCGGGGAGCTGTTTTTT
TRBD1,TRBV4-1,few,TRBJ2-1,CASSQAEQGEDNEQFF,TGCGCCAGCAGCCAAGCGGAACAGGGGGAAGATAATGAGCAGTTCTTC
TRBD1,TRBV12-3/TRBV12-4,.,TRBJ2-4,CASSFRGQGKNIQYF,TGTGCCAGCAGTTTTAGAGGACAGGGGAAAAACATTCAGTACTTC
TRBD2,TRBV19,many,TRBJ2-1,CASSQTSGDYNEQFF,TGTGCCAGTAGTCAGACTAGCGGGGATTACAATGAGCAGTTCTTC
.,TRBV5-1,few,TRBJ2-2,CASSLSGDVTGELFF,TGCGCCAGCAGCTTGTCGGGGGATGTCACCGGGGAGCTGTTTTTT
TRBD1,TRBV5-6,few,TRBJ2-1,CASSFVDRDNEQFF,TGTGCCAGCAGCTTTGTGGACAGGGACAATGAGCAGTTCTTC
TRBD1,TRBV24-1,.,TRBJ2-2,CATSDTGQGAGELFF,TGTGCCACCAGTGATACGGGACAGGGGGCCGGGGAGCTGTTTTTT
TRBD2,TRBV5-1,.,TRBJ2-1,CASSPQRGKNEQFF,TGCGCCAGCAGCCCGCAGCGGGGAAAAAATGAGCAGTTCTTC
.,TRBV7-6,few,TRBJ1-3,CASSLQGLRTGNTIYF,TGTGCCAGCAGCTTACAGGGTCTGAGGACTGGAAACACCATATATTTT
TRBD1,TRBV7-9,few,TRBJ1-1,CASSFGGTGFAFF,TGTGCCAGCAGCTTCGGGGGGACAGGGTTTGCTTTCTTT
TRBD1,TRBV18,few,TRBJ2-7,CASSPGDSYTYEQYF,TGTGCCAGCTCACCAGGGGACAGTTACACCTACGAGCAGTACTTC
.,TRBV29-1,few,TRBJ2-2,CSVGRAAGSTGELFF,TGCAGCGTTGGTCGGGCCGCAGGTTCCACCGGGGAGCTGTTTTTT
TRBD2,TRBV4-1,few,TRBJ2-5,CASSQATSGGEETQYF,TGCGCCAGCAGCCAAGCTACTAGCGGGGGAGAAGAGACCCAGTACTTC
.,TRBV29-1,.,TRBJ2-7,CSVVEVSYEQYF,TGCAGCGTTGTGGAGGTCTCCTACGAGCAGTACTTC
.,TRBV7-9,.,TRBJ2-1,CASSLHAPVRYEQFF,TGTGCCAGCAGCTTACACGCCCCGGTCCGGTATGAGCAGTTCTTC
.,TRBV27,few,TRBJ2-5,CASSLHPTGETQYF,TGTGCCAGCAGTTTACACCCAACGGGGGAGACCCAGTACTTC
TRBD1,TRBV28,.,TRBJ2-2,CASKAPTGTTGELFF,TGTGCCAGCAAGGCCCCGACAGGGACCACCGGGGAGCTGTTTTTT